These 11 T cell receptor beta chains came from one sample sequenced in a study of blood T cell repertoires in COVID-19. The table came from immunoSEQ multiplex PCR; TCRdb's copy has only in-frame clones and leaves some out. The repertoire holds around 60,000 clones, with approximately 92% as singletons. Sequenced sample: peripheral blood. All receptors derive from a man between 60 and 70 years old with acute or convalescent COVID-19.

The chain uses TRBV28 and TRBJ2-1, with D possibly TRBD2 on 6 matching bases. The CDR3 contains 15 residues. CDR1 and CDR2 (germline): MDHEN, SYDVKM. V dropped 6 bases and J dropped 6 bases, with 18 bases sitting between them. CDR3 coding DNA: TGTGCCAGCAGGATAACTAGCCCAGACGCCAATGAGCAGTTCTTC. It codes for CASRITSPDANEQFF.

This chain uses TRBV2 with TRBJ1-1; 7 bases agree with TRBD1. CDR1 is SNHLY and CDR2 is FYNNEI in the germline V gene. V was pared by 6 bases and J by 5 bases, with 6 bases of the junction left unmatched. This CDR3 spans 13 amino acids. In nucleotides, the CDR3 is TGTGCCAGCAGGCATCGACAGGGTACTGAAGCTTTCTTT. It yields the protein CASRHRQGTEAFF.

The J gene is TRBJ2-6, the V gene TRBV7-3; D might be TRBD1 (6 bases). The CDR3 totals 18 residues. CDR1 is SGHTA and CDR2 is FQGTGA in the germline V gene. Trimming stripped 5 bases from V and 0 bases from J, with 17 bases between. The CDR3 coding sequence is TGTGCCAGCAGCCCAAACGCCGGGACACCCTCTGGGGCCAACGTCCTGACTTTC. It is translated as CASSPNAGTPSGANVLTF.

The V and J genes are TRBV3-1 (or the pseudogene TRBV3-2) and TRBJ2-3, with 8 bases lining up with TRBD2. CDR3 size: 16 residues. Germline loops: CDR1 LGHDT, CDR2 YNNKEL (reference sequence). V dropped 4 bases and J dropped 0; count of bases not matched to a gene: 6. The CDR3 DNA reads TGTGCCAGCAGCCCGGGGGGGGGTCCGAGCACAGATACGCAGTATTTT. Translated, it gives CASSPGGGPSTDTQYF.

The genes are TRBV9 and TRBJ1-2; 7 nucleotides match TRBD1. Germline V lookup: CDR1 SGDLS, CDR2 YYNGEE. This CDR3 is built from 16 residues. The trim removed 0 bases at V and 6 bases at J, leaving 11 bases unmatched. CDR3 nucleotide sequence: TGTGCCAGCAGCGTAGACCCTGGACAGGCGGTTAATGGCTACACCTTC. Protein sequence: CASSVDPGQAVNGYTF.

V and J are TRBV3-1 (or the pseudogene TRBV3-2) and TRBJ1-1; the D is unclear. The germline CDR1 and CDR2 sequences are LGHDT and YNNKEL (reference sequence). The CDR3 runs to 18 residues. V shed 1 base and J shed 1 base, with 19 bases lying between them. CDR3 protein: CASSQGLPRHDKNTEAFF. CDR3 coding DNA: TGTGCCAGCAGCCAAGGGCTCCCCCGTCATGATAAGAACACTGAAGCTTTCTTT.

The chain has TRBV5-6 and TRBJ2-1, with D unclear. V was clipped by 0 bases and J by 8 bases, with 6 bases between them. CDR1 SGHDT and CDR2 YYEEEE come from the germline V gene. CDR3 length: 12 residues. The CDR3 loop reads CASSLASYEQFF. CDR3 in DNA: TGTGCCAGCAGCTTGGCCTCTTATGAGCAGTTCTTC.

The chain couples TRBV9 to TRBJ1-6; the D gene is possibly TRBD1 (5 bases). The V and J ends lost 4 bases and 7 bases respectively, with 12 bases between them. CDR1 is SGDLS, CDR2 YYNGEE, per germline. The CDR3 spans 14 residues. CDR3: CASSSGLTNSPLHF. DNA for the CDR3: TGTGCCAGCAGCTCGGGACTGACAAATTCACCCCTCCACTTT.

V usage is TRBV2 and J usage is TRBJ1-5, with 7 bases that match TRBD1. The CDR3 totals 14 residues. Trimming cost V 6 bases and J 15 bases; bases outside gene matches: 17. CDR1 is SNHLY and CDR2 is FYNNEI in the germline V gene. The CDR3 loop reads CASSWEQGGGLGHF. CDR3 in DNA: TGTGCCAGCAGCTGGGAACAAGGAGGGGGCCTAGGGCATTTT.

The chain is built from TRBV30 and TRBJ1-5, with 7 bases fitting TRBD1. V was clipped by 3 bases and J by 5 bases; unmatched bases: 4. Germline loops: CDR1 GTSNPN, CDR2 SVGIG (reference sequence). The CDR3 length is 13 residues. In nucleotides, the CDR3 is TGTGCCTGGAGCTCTGACAGGGATCAGCCCCAGCATTTT. Residues: CAWSSDRDQPQHF. The whole variable domain, remainder taken from reference TRBV30 and TRBJ1-5, is SQTIHQWPATLVQPVGSPLSLECTVEGTSNPNLYWYRQAAGRGLQLLFYSVGIGQISSEVPQNLSASRPQDRQFILSSKKLLLSDSGFYLCAWSSDRDQPQHFGDGTRLSIL.

J is TRBJ2-7 and V is TRBV7-8, with 7 bases aligning to TRBD2. V lost 5 bases to trimming and J lost 2 bases; unmatched junction nucleotides: 9. Germline loops: CDR1 SGHVS, CDR2 FQNEAQ. The CDR3 contains 15 residues. CDR3 sequence: CASSPRPGTTYEQYF. The CDR3 nucleotides are TGTGCCAGCAGCCCCCGTCCCGGGACTACCTACGAGCAGTACTTC.